This is a list of T cell receptor beta chains from one sample in a study of blood T cell repertoires in COVID-19. Data came from immunoSEQ multiplex PCR; TCRdb stores just in-frame clones and leaves some out. The table has a few hundred thousand clones, around 84% seen once. The sequencing input was peripheral blood. The source is a woman in her late teens or twenties with acute or convalescent COVID-19. Both conserved end residues are part of each CDR3. The D gene is left open where the match is weak. Clone size, where shown, is once, few, many, or a class for clones that have expanded.

clone size: once; D gene: TRBD1; J gene: TRBJ2-5; V gene: TRBV2; CDR3 protein: CASTGGQGAWETQYF; CDR3 DNA: TGTGCCAGCACCGGGGGACAGGGGGCTTGGGAGACCCAGTACTTC
clone size: NA; D gene: TRBD1; J gene: TRBJ1-5; V gene: TRBV5-5; CDR3 protein: CASSLGVTGGLQPQHF; CDR3 DNA: TGTGCCAGCAGCTTGGGAGTGACAGGGGGCCTACAGCCCCAGCATTTT
clone size: once; D gene: NA; J gene: TRBJ2-1; V gene: TRBV27; CDR3 protein: CASSLFFGSIDEQFF; CDR3 DNA: TGTGCCAGCAGTTTATTCTTCGGGTCGATCGATGAGCAGTTCTTC
clone size: NA; D gene: NA; J gene: TRBJ1-3; V gene: TRBV18; CDR3 protein: CASSPTGSGGNTIYF; CDR3 DNA: TGTGCCAGCTCACCTACAGGGTCAGGTGGAAACACCATATATTTT
clone size: NA; D gene: TRBD2; J gene: TRBJ2-1; V gene: TRBV6-1; CDR3 protein: CASSGTSGSVGSYNEQFF; CDR3 DNA: TGTGCCAGCAGTGGAACTAGCGGGAGTGTTGGGTCCTACAATGAGCAGTTCTTC
clone size: NA; D gene: TRBD1; J gene: TRBJ1-5; V gene: TRBV3-1/TRBV3-2; CDR3 protein: CASSHRTGNQPQHF; CDR3 DNA: TGTGCCAGCAGCCACCGGACAGGGAATCAGCCCCAGCATTTT
clone size: few; D gene: NA; J gene: TRBJ2-1; V gene: TRBV9; CDR3 protein: CASSVGRGSHSYNEQFF; CDR3 DNA: TGTGCCAGCAGCGTAGGAAGGGGGAGTCACTCCTACAATGAGCAGTTCTTC
clone size: NA; D gene: TRBD1; J gene: TRBJ2-2; V gene: TRBV19; CDR3 protein: CASSRTGRTNTGELFF; CDR3 DNA: TGTGCCAGTAGTAGGACAGGCCGTACGAACACCGGGGAGCTGTTTTTT
clone size: NA; D gene: NA; J gene: TRBJ2-3; V gene: TRBV6-2/TRBV6-3; CDR3 protein: CASSYRRANTDTQYF; CDR3 DNA: TGTGCCAGCAGTTACCGGCGGGCCAACACAGATACGCAGTATTTT
clone size: NA; D gene: NA; J gene: TRBJ1-4; V gene: TRBV27; CDR3 protein: CASSLSGQGNEKLFF; CDR3 DNA: TGTGCCAGCAGTTTATCGGGGCAGGGTAATGAAAAACTGTTTTTT
clone size: NA; D gene: NA; J gene: TRBJ1-5; V gene: TRBV9; CDR3 protein: CASSVGDPGGPQHF; CDR3 DNA: TGTGCCAGCAGCGTAGGGGACCCGGGGGGGCCCCAGCATTTT
clone size: NA; D gene: NA; J gene: TRBJ2-1; V gene: TRBV30; CDR3 protein: CAWSVLAGNEQFF; CDR3 DNA: TGTGCCTGGAGTGTACTGGCGGGGAATGAGCAGTTCTTC
clone size: once; D gene: NA; J gene: TRBJ1-2; V gene: TRBV5-5; CDR3 protein: CASSLSGGPGYTF; CDR3 DNA: TGTGCCAGCAGCTTGTCCGGGGGACCTGGCTACACCTTC
clone size: NA; D gene: TRBD2; J gene: TRBJ2-7; V gene: TRBV3-1/TRBV3-2; CDR3 protein: CASSQTSGSYEQYF; CDR3 DNA: TGTGCCAGCAGCCAGACTAGCGGATCATACGAGCAGTACTTC
clone size: NA; D gene: TRBD2; J gene: TRBJ2-7; V gene: TRBV5-4; CDR3 protein: CASSLGLAESYEQYF; CDR3 DNA: TGTGCCAGCAGCTTGGGACTAGCGGAATCCTACGAGCAGTACTTC
clone size: few; D gene: NA; J gene: TRBJ1-4; V gene: TRBV19; CDR3 protein: CASSIYGRATVSEKLFF; CDR3 DNA: TGTGCCAGTAGTATATATGGGCGGGCAACTGTGAGTGAAAAACTGTTTTTT
clone size: NA; D gene: TRBD2; J gene: TRBJ2-7; V gene: TRBV29-1; CDR3 protein: CSVDASGTHYEQYF; CDR3 DNA: TGCAGCGTTGATGCTAGCGGGACCCACTACGAGCAGTACTTC
clone size: once; D gene: TRBD2; J gene: TRBJ2-1; V gene: TRBV6-4; CDR3 protein: CATSSGKGPNEQFF; CDR3 DNA: TGTGCCACCTCTAGCGGGAAGGGTCCCAATGAGCAGTTCTTC
clone size: NA; D gene: NA; J gene: TRBJ2-7; V gene: TRBV25-1; CDR3 protein: CASSESPFSYEQYF; CDR3 DNA: TGTGCCAGCAGTGAAAGCCCCTTCTCCTACGAGCAGTACTTC
clone size: NA; D gene: NA; J gene: TRBJ1-6; V gene: TRBV7-2; CDR3 protein: CASSLVGGLNSPLHF; CDR3 DNA: TGTGCCAGCAGCTTAGTTGGAGGCCTTAATTCACCCCTCCACTTT
clone size: NA; D gene: NA; J gene: TRBJ1-5; V gene: TRBV12-3/TRBV12-4; CDR3 protein: CASTKINQPQHF; CDR3 DNA: TGTGCCAGCACTAAGATCAATCAGCCCCAGCATTTT
clone size: NA; D gene: TRBD2; J gene: TRBJ2-1; V gene: TRBV4-3; CDR3 protein: CASSPAGANEQFF; CDR3 DNA: TGCGCCAGCAGCCCCGCGGGAGCCAATGAGCAGTTCTTC
clone size: NA; D gene: NA; J gene: TRBJ1-5; V gene: TRBV27; CDR3 protein: CASRRRNSNQPQHF; CDR3 DNA: TGTGCCAGCAGGAGGCGAAATAGCAATCAGCCCCAGCATTTT
clone size: NA; D gene: TRBD1; J gene: TRBJ2-3; V gene: TRBV19; CDR3 protein: CASSNRGRGQDTQYF; CDR3 DNA: TGTGCCAGTAGTAATCGAGGCAGGGGGCAAGATACGCAGTATTTT
clone size: once; D gene: NA; J gene: TRBJ2-2; V gene: TRBV9; CDR3 protein: CASNDLNTGELFF; CDR3 DNA: TGTGCCAGCAACGACTTGAACACCGGGGAGCTGTTTTTT
clone size: NA; D gene: TRBD2; J gene: TRBJ2-5; V gene: TRBV28; CDR3 protein: CASSLRLWGTSDENQETQYF; CDR3 DNA: TGTGCCAGCAGTTTACGGCTGTGGGGGACTAGCGATGAGAACCAAGAGACCCAGTACTTC
clone size: NA; D gene: TRBD2; J gene: TRBJ2-2; V gene: TRBV9; CDR3 protein: CASSGGTSGYTGELFF; CDR3 DNA: TGTGCCAGCAGCGGCGGGACTAGCGGGTACACCGGGGAGCTGTTTTTT
clone size: NA; D gene: TRBD2; J gene: TRBJ2-5; V gene: TRBV6-6; CDR3 protein: CASSYRASGQETQYF; CDR3 DNA: TGTGCCAGCAGTTACCGGGCTAGCGGCCAAGAGACCCAGTACTTC
clone size: once; D gene: TRBD1; J gene: TRBJ1-4; V gene: TRBV4-3; CDR3 protein: CASSQDLGQGVEKLFF; CDR3 DNA: TGCGCCAGCAGCCAAGACCTGGGACAGGGGGTTGAAAAACTGTTTTTT
clone size: NA; D gene: NA; J gene: TRBJ2-7; V gene: TRBV3-1/TRBV3-2; CDR3 protein: CASSQPGHASYEQYF; CDR3 DNA: TGTGCCAGCAGCCAGCCGGGACACGCTTCCTACGAGCAGTACTTC
clone size: NA; D gene: TRBD1; J gene: TRBJ1-3; V gene: TRBV18; CDR3 protein: CASSPDRVISGNTIYF; CDR3 DNA: TGTGCCAGCTCACCGGACAGGGTTATCTCTGGAAACACCATATATTTT
clone size: NA; D gene: NA; J gene: TRBJ1-5; V gene: TRBV19; CDR3 protein: CASSPPPRWDQPQHF; CDR3 DNA: TGTGCCAGTAGTCCCCCACCCAGGTGGGATCAGCCCCAGCATTTT
clone size: NA; D gene: NA; J gene: TRBJ2-5; V gene: TRBV6-5; CDR3 protein: CASSYLGSQETQYF; CDR3 DNA: TGTGCCAGCAGTTACCTCGGTTCCCAAGAGACCCAGTACTTC
clone size: NA; D gene: TRBD1; J gene: TRBJ2-5; V gene: TRBV12-3/TRBV12-4; CDR3 protein: CASSRRGLETQYF; CDR3 DNA: TGTGCCAGCAGCCGCAGGGGGCTTGAGACCCAGTACTTC
clone size: NA; D gene: NA; J gene: TRBJ1-1; V gene: TRBV30; CDR3 protein: CAWDSLNTEAFF; CDR3 DNA: TGTGCCTGGGACAGTTTGAACACTGAAGCTTTCTTT
clone size: NA; D gene: TRBD1; J gene: TRBJ2-5; V gene: TRBV27; CDR3 protein: CASWRTGSRETQYF; CDR3 DNA: TGTGCCAGCTGGCGGACAGGTTCACGAGAGACCCAGTACTTC
clone size: NA; D gene: NA; J gene: TRBJ2-3; V gene: TRBV5-1; CDR3 protein: CASSLEVGREPADTQYF; CDR3 DNA: TGCGCCAGCAGCTTGGAAGTGGGTCGGGAGCCCGCAGATACGCAGTATTTT
clone size: NA; D gene: NA; J gene: TRBJ1-2; V gene: TRBV5-4; CDR3 protein: CASSLGFGGGGLGYTF; CDR3 DNA: TGTGCCAGCAGCTTGGGATTCGGTGGAGGAGGGCTTGGCTACACCTTC
clone size: NA; D gene: TRBD1; J gene: TRBJ1-1; V gene: TRBV10-3; CDR3 protein: CAISFTGGRTEAFF; CDR3 DNA: TGTGCCATCAGTTTCACAGGGGGCAGAACTGAAGCTTTCTTT
clone size: NA; D gene: TRBD1; J gene: TRBJ1-2; V gene: TRBV9; CDR3 protein: CASSTRDRGNYGYTF; CDR3 DNA: TGTGCCAGCAGCACCCGGGACAGGGGGAACTATGGCTACACCTTC
clone size: few; D gene: NA; J gene: TRBJ1-1; V gene: TRBV6-1; CDR3 protein: CASSELGEDTEAFF; CDR3 DNA: TGTGCCAGCAGTGAACTCGGGGAGGACACTGAAGCTTTCTTT
clone size: NA; D gene: TRBD1; J gene: TRBJ1-6; V gene: TRBV18; CDR3 protein: CASSPSTGGALSPLHF; CDR3 DNA: TGTGCCAGCTCACCCTCGACAGGGGGCGCGTTGTCACCCCTCCACTTT
clone size: NA; D gene: NA; J gene: TRBJ1-1; V gene: TRBV9; CDR3 protein: CASSAPSDPRGMNTEAFF; CDR3 DNA: TGTGCCAGCAGCGCCCCCTCAGACCCGAGAGGCATGAACACTGAAGCTTTCTTT
clone size: once; D gene: NA; J gene: TRBJ2-3; V gene: TRBV30; CDR3 protein: CAWSPPSYTDTQYF; CDR3 DNA: TGTGCCTGGAGTCCCCCATCCTACACAGATACGCAGTATTTT
clone size: NA; D gene: NA; J gene: TRBJ2-3; V gene: TRBV5-1; CDR3 protein: CASSLGRVTDTQYF; CDR3 DNA: TGCGCCAGCAGCTTAGGGCGGGTCACAGATACGCAGTATTTT
clone size: NA; D gene: NA; J gene: TRBJ2-7; V gene: TRBV2; CDR3 protein: CASLGDTGRYEQYF; CDR3 DNA: TGTGCCAGCCTGGGGGACACGGGAAGGTACGAGCAGTACTTC
clone size: NA; D gene: TRBD1; J gene: TRBJ1-2; V gene: TRBV5-4; CDR3 protein: CASSLPGQPYGYTF; CDR3 DNA: TGTGCCAGCAGCTTACCGGGACAGCCCTATGGCTACACCTTC
clone size: few; D gene: TRBD2; J gene: TRBJ2-1; V gene: TRBV5-4; CDR3 protein: CASTIDPTSGDNEQFF; CDR3 DNA: TGTGCCAGCACCATAGACCCGACTAGCGGGGACAATGAGCAGTTCTTC